What follows are 5 T cell receptor beta chains derived from one specimen sequenced in a study of glioma-infiltrating T cells after dendritic cell vaccination. Here immunoSEQ multiplex PCR was the method, and the copy in TCRdb shows in-frame clones only, minus some. The sample has 80,000 to 100,000 clones, about 79% seen once. Source: blood, taken before dendritic cell vaccination. These receptors all stem from a human donor with glioblastoma.

This clone was seen a handful of times. The rearrangement links TRBV4-1 to TRBJ1-1; TRBD1 is a possible D gene (6 bases). The CDR3 runs to 14 residues. In germline, CDR1 is MGHRA, CDR2 YSYEKL. The V and J ends lost 0 bases and 7 bases respectively, with 12 bases between them. The CDR3 DNA reads as TGCGCCAGCAGCCAAGAAGGACGCAGGGGTGAAGCTTTCTTT. This gives the protein CASSQEGRRGEAFF.

This clone was recorded only once. The rearrangement joins TRBV6-1 to TRBJ2-1, with 9 bases matching TRBD2. The V and J ends lost 1 base and 7 bases, in that order; junction bases with no gene match: 8. The germline V gene encodes CDR1 MNHNS and CDR2 SASEGT. The CDR3 runs 16 residues. CDR3 amino acids: CASSEGPAGGTNEQFF. CDR3 DNA: TGTGCCAGCAGTGAAGGCCCCGCGGGAGGGACAAATGAGCAGTTCTTC.

In this sample, this clone turned up once. The chain recombines TRBV5-6 with TRBJ1-2; 11 bases map to TRBD1. Germline V gene data show CDR1 as SGHDT and CDR2 as YYEEEE. J gave up 7 bases and V 3 bases, and 2 bases lay outside the gene matches. This CDR3 is built from 13 residues. The CDR3 region is CASSSGQGGGYTF. CDR3 nucleotides: TGTGCCAGCAGCTCGGGACAGGGGGGTGGCTACACCTTC.

This clone has just one count. The chain joins TRBV9 to TRBJ2-3; 9 nucleotides line up with TRBD2. Germline V lookup: CDR1 SGDLS, CDR2 YYNGEE. V was clipped by 4 bases and J by 6 bases; unmatched bases: 12. The CDR3 consists of 16 residues. DNA of the CDR3: TGTGCCAGCAGCCCAACTAGCGGGCGCTTTCAGGATACGCAGTATTTT. Translated: CASSPTSGRFQDTQYF.

The rearrangement joins TRBV30 to TRBJ2-4, with D possibly TRBD2 on 6 matching bases. Per the germline V gene, CDR1 is GTSNPN and CDR2 is SVGIG (reference sequence). This CDR3 contains 15 residues. Trimming pared 2 bases from V and 3 bases from J, leaving 14 bases between. The CDR3 here is CAWSSGGKIKNIQYF. The DNA for the CDR3 is TGTGCCTGGAGTAGCGGCGGGAAGATCAAAAACATTCAGTACTTC.